These 8 T cell receptor beta chains were all obtained from the same sample, sequenced in a study of STAT5B mutations in CD4+ large granular lymphocyte leukemia. Assay: immunoSEQ multiplex PCR; the TCRdb copy retains only in-frame clones and omits some. The sample consists of more than 30,000 clones, 78% of them appearing once. Sequenced: CD4+ T cells from blood buffy coats. The receptor set was obtained from a human donor in good health.

The V call is TRBV19, the J call TRBJ2-2, with 8 bases aligning to TRBD2. Losses at the gene ends were 6 bases for V and 3 bases for J; bases not matched to a gene: 9. This CDR3 spans 16 amino acids. Germline-derived CDR1 and CDR2 are LNHDA and SQIVND (reference sequence). CDR3 in DNA: TGTGCCAGTAGCTCTGGGGTAGCGGGATACACCGGGGAGCTGTTTTTT. Protein product: CASSSGVAGYTGELFF.

This clone has more than one count but fewer than ten. The J gene is TRBJ2-2, the V gene TRBV2, with 8 bases identical to TRBD2. The V gene end was trimmed by 2 bases and the J gene end by 3 bases; junction bases not matched to a gene: 2. CDR3 length: 15 residues. Germline loops: CDR1 SNHLY, CDR2 FYNNEI. CDR3 in amino acids: CASSEQREYTGELFF. CDR3 nucleotide sequence: TGTGCCAGCAGTGAACAGCGGGAGTACACCGGGGAGCTGTTTTTT.

This rearrangement joins TRBV9 to TRBJ2-3; no firm D call. Trimming stripped 0 bases from V and 5 bases from J, with 7 bases between. The V gene's germline CDR1 is SGDLS and CDR2 YYNGEE. The CDR3 runs 13 residues. This chain's CDR3 is CASSVVDGDTQYF. In DNA, the CDR3 is TGTGCCAGCAGCGTAGTAGACGGAGATACGCAGTATTTT.

The chain joins TRBV6-5 to TRBJ1-4; TRBD1 matches at 7 bases. The CDR3 has 13 residues. V gave up 5 bases and J gave up 8 bases; unmatched junction bases: 5. CDR1 MNHEY and CDR2 SVGAGI come from the germline V gene. The CDR3 sequence is CASSRQGGEKLFF. The CDR3 DNA reads as TGTGCCAGCAGTAGACAGGGTGGAGAAAAACTGTTTTTT.

This clone occurred a few times. The chain carries TRBV9 and TRBJ1-5, with 9 nucleotides matching TRBD1. V lost 3 bases, J lost 5 bases, and 3 bases stayed unmatched. The CDR3 has 14 amino acids. CDR1 is SGDLS and CDR2 is YYNGEE in the germline V gene. The CDR3 region is CASSGGQGHQPQHF. CDR3 sequence (DNA): TGTGCCAGCAGCGGAGGACAGGGGCATCAGCCCCAGCATTTT.

This clone has a handful of counts. The rearrangement links TRBV7-9 to TRBJ2-5; the D is unclear. The CDR3 runs to 11 residues. V was trimmed by 1 base and J by 7 bases, leaving 4 bases between them. Germline V gene sequence: CDR1 SEHNR, CDR2 FQNEAQ (reference sequence). CDR3 sequence: CASSLEVTQYF. For the CDR3, the DNA is TGTGCCAGCAGCTTAGAGGTGACCCAGTACTTC. The full variable domain, completed using reference TRBV7-9 and TRBJ2-5, is DTGVSQNPRHKITKRGQNVTFRCDPISEHNRLYWYRQTLGQGPEFLTYFQNEAQLEKSRLLSDRFSAERPKGSFSTLEIQRTEQGDSAMYLCASSLEVTQYFGPGTRLLVL.

The rearrangement uses TRBV11-1 and TRBJ2-1; perhaps TRBD2 as D (7 bases). Germline lookup yields CDR1 SGHAT and CDR2 FQDESV (reference sequence). The CDR3 has 15 residues. V was pared by 3 bases and J by 6 bases, with 15 bases between. DNA for the CDR3: TGTGCCAGCAGCTTGGGGGGGGGCCGAGGCAATGAGCAGTTCTTC. This codes for CASSLGGGRGNEQFF. Filled out from reference TRBV11-1 and TRBJ2-1, the complete variable domain reads EAEVAQSPRYKITEKSQAVAFWCDPISGHATLYWYRQILGQGPELLVQFQDESVVDDSQLPKDRFSAERLKGVDSTLKIQPAELGDSAMYLCASSLGGGRGNEQFFGPGTRLTVL.

The chain uses TRBV6-5 and TRBJ1-6; tentative D call: TRBD1 (6 bases). The CDR3 totals 13 residues. The V and J ends lost 7 bases and 3 bases respectively, with 7 bases between them. Germline CDR1 MNHEY, CDR2 SVGAGI. The chain's CDR3 is CASKDSYNSPLHF. The DNA for the CDR3 is TGTGCCAGCAAGGACAGCTATAATTCACCCCTCCACTTT.